This is a list of T cell receptor beta chains from one sample in a study of T cell repertoires in cytomegalovirus infection. Their antigen targets remain unknown. TCRdb independently ran MiXCR on the reads; one entry per CDR3 protein. The sample lists about 890,000 distinct CDR3 sequences; around a third were seen once. The source was cultured CD8+ T cells from PBMCs, collected from culture after CMV antigen stimulation. These receptors were obtained from a human donor in good health (CMV status not recorded). Some clones in this sample may be carry-over from other donors' samples. CDR3s include the opening cysteine and the closing phenylalanine or tryptophan. A D gene is named only where the DNA matches it firmly. Clone size is stated in some rows and not others, as once, few, many or a class when expanded.

D gene	V gene	clone size	J gene	CDR3 DNA	CDR3 protein
NA	TRBV6-2/TRBV6-3	few	TRBJ2-2	TGTGCCAGCAGTTCGTGGGCCCGCTACGACGACACCGGGGAGCTGTTTTTT	CASSSWARYDDTGELFF
TRBD1	TRBV25-1	few	TRBJ2-5	TGTGCCAGCAGTGAATCAACAGGGGGAAATAGAGAGACCCAGTACTTC	CASSESTGGNRETQYF
NA	TRBV6-1	few	TRBJ2-1	TGTGCCAGCAGTGACGGACACGGCTGGAATGAGCAGTTCTTC	CASSDGHGWNEQFF
TRBD2	TRBV6-1	few	TRBJ2-3	TGTGCCAGCAGTGAAGACCCTAGCGGGGGCGGCACAGATACGCAGTATTTT	CASSEDPSGGGTDTQYF
NA	TRBV12-3/TRBV12-4	NA	TRBJ1-3	TGTGCCAGCAGTTTCGGGGACTCGACGGGCACCATATATTTT	CASSFGDSTGTIYF
NA	TRBV4-1	NA	TRBJ1-1	TGCGCCAGCTTAGCAGGGACGGGTACTGAAGCTTTCTTT	CASLAGTGTEAFF
NA	TRBV7-8	NA	TRBJ2-7	TGTGCCAGCAGCTTAGCGGGGGGCCCCTTCTACGAGCAGTACTTC	CASSLAGGPFYEQYF
NA	TRBV20-1	NA	TRBJ1-2	TGCAGTGCTGCAGGGACCTATGGCTACACCTTC	CSAAGTYGYTF
NA	TRBV5-4	NA	TRBJ1-1	TGTGCCAGCAGCCTAGTATCAGGGTGGACTGAAGCTTTCTTT	CASSLVSGWTEAFF
NA	TRBV5-1	NA	TRBJ1-1	TGCGCCAGCAGCTTGGGGGAGGGACAACTGAACACTGAAGCTTTCTTT	CASSLGEGQLNTEAFF
NA	TRBV6-5	few	TRBJ1-1	TGTGCCAGCAGTTACTCGGGTATGGGTGAAGCTTTCTTT	CASSYSGMGEAFF
TRBD1	TRBV7-2	NA	TRBJ2-7	TGTGCCAGCAGCTTTCCGGGACAGTCCTACGAGCAGTACTTC	CASSFPGQSYEQYF
NA	TRBV6-2/TRBV6-3	NA	TRBJ1-1	TGTGCCAGCAGTTACTCGTCCATACCCACTGAAGCTTTCTTT	CASSYSSIPTEAFF
NA	TRBV6-1	NA	TRBJ1-6	TGTGCCAGCAGTGAGGCCCGATGGAATTCACCCCTCCACTTT	CASSEARWNSPLHF
NA	TRBV5-1	NA	TRBJ1-5	TGCGCCAGCAGTAGGGAGGGGCCGGATCAGCCCCAGCATTTT	CASSREGPDQPQHF
NA	TRBV10-3	few	TRBJ2-5	TGTGCCATCAGTGAGAGGGGGGCCGGGGAGACCCAGTACTTC	CAISERGAGETQYF
TRBD1	TRBV9	few	TRBJ2-7	TGTGCCAGCAGCGCGAACCCCGGGACAGGGCTCTACGAGCAGTACTTC	CASSANPGTGLYEQYF
NA	TRBV6-1	NA	TRBJ1-2	TGTGCCAGCAGACTCCCCAACTATGGCTACACCTTC	CASRLPNYGYTF
TRBD2	TRBV7-6	many	TRBJ2-2	TGTGCCAGCAGCTCGGGACTAGCGGGGGGCCGGAACACCGGGGAGCTGTTTTTT	CASSSGLAGGRNTGELFF
TRBD2	TRBV7-9	many	TRBJ2-5	TGTGCCAGCGGCTCGTCACTAGCGGGGGGACTCCAAGAGACCCAGTACTTC	CASGSSLAGGLQETQYF
NA	TRBV5-6	NA	TRBJ2-7	TGTGCCAGCAGCTTGGCCGGGTTCCGAGGGGAGCAGTACTTC	CASSLAGFRGEQYF
NA	TRBV7-8	NA	TRBJ1-6	TGTGCCAGCAGCTTAGTGGGAGGGCCGGGGTATAATTCACCCCTCCACTTT	CASSLVGGPGYNSPLHF
NA	TRBV18	few	TRBJ2-3	TGTGCCAGCTCACCACTGGGGGATGCAGGGTCAGATACGCAGTATTTT	CASSPLGDAGSDTQYF
NA	TRBV6-1	NA	TRBJ2-5	TGTGCCAGCAGTTACCTGAGGGATCAAGAGACCCAGTACTTC	CASSYLRDQETQYF
NA	TRBV27	NA	TRBJ2-6	TGTGCCAGCAGCCTAGTTCCAGGGAGCTCTGGGGCCAACGTCCTGACTTTC	CASSLVPGSSGANVLTF
NA	TRBV27	few	TRBJ2-3	TGTGCCAGCAGTTTTCTCCACAGGGACCCCACAGATACGCAGTATTTT	CASSFLHRDPTDTQYF
NA	TRBV6-2/TRBV6-3	many	TRBJ2-1	TGTGCCAGCAGTTACGGGTCAGGGCATTACAATGAGCAGTTCTTC	CASSYGSGHYNEQFF
NA	TRBV6-6	few	TRBJ1-5	TGTGCCAGCAGTGTCTTTGAAGTTATCAATCAGCCCCAGCATTTT	CASSVFEVINQPQHF
TRBD2	TRBV7-6	many	TRBJ2-2	TGTGCCACCCCCCTAGCGGGGAGTACCGGGGAGCTGTTTTTT	CATPLAGSTGELFF
NA	TRBV7-9	NA	TRBJ1-5	TGTGCCAGCAGCTTATTGTCAGTCAATCAGCCCCAGCATTTT	CASSLLSVNQPQHF
NA	TRBV6-1	few	TRBJ1-4	TGTGCCAGCGGGCGGGTAGGCGAAAAACTGTTTTTT	CASGRVGEKLFF
TRBD2	TRBV6-5	once	TRBJ2-1	TGTGCCAGCAGTTACGATCTAGCGGGGGGGCCTAGGGAGCAGTTCTTC	CASSYDLAGGPREQFF
NA	TRBV15	NA	TRBJ1-5	TGTGCCACCTCGGAAAGGGCCCTCAATCAGCCCCAGCATTTT	CATSERALNQPQHF
TRBD1	TRBV6-2/TRBV6-3	NA	TRBJ1-5	TGTGCCAGCAGTCTCTGGGCCGCCGGGACAGGGAATGTCGTTAGCAATCAGCCCCAGCATTTT	CASSLWAAGTGNVVSNQPQHF
NA	TRBV6-5	few	TRBJ2-3	TGTGCCAGCAGTTATGGCTCTGGGGATACGCAGTATTTT	CASSYGSGDTQYF
TRBD2	TRBV29-1	NA	TRBJ2-7	TGCAGCGTTGTATTCAGTCGGGGGGCCTACGAGCAGTACTTC	CSVVFSRGAYEQYF
NA	TRBV7-6	few	TRBJ1-4	TGTGCCAGCAGAGACCGGGACTCACCTGAAAAACTGTTTTTT	CASRDRDSPEKLFF
NA	TRBV7-2	few	TRBJ2-1	TGTGCCAGCAGCTTAGCTTTAACGGGAACCTCCTACAATGAGCAGTTCTTC	CASSLALTGTSYNEQFF
NA	TRBV20-1	once	TRBJ2-6	TGCAGCGCTAGAGATCGATACAGGACTGGGGCCAACGTCCTGACTTTC	CSARDRYRTGANVLTF
TRBD1	TRBV6-6	NA	TRBJ2-6	TGTGCCAGCAGTTACTCCCCAATAGGACAGGGCCGCTCTGGGGCCAACGTCCTGACTTTC	CASSYSPIGQGRSGANVLTF
NA	TRBV19	NA	TRBJ2-1	TGTGCCAGTAGTATTGCGGTCGGCAATGAGCAGTTCTTC	CASSIAVGNEQFF
TRBD1	TRBV27	NA	TRBJ2-7	TGTGCCAGCAGTTCCAGGGACAGGGCTGGACACGAGCAGTACTTC	CASSSRDRAGHEQYF
TRBD1	TRBV7-9	NA	TRBJ2-5	TGTGCCAGCAGCTTGCCGCTAGGACAGGGTAAAGAGACCCAGTACTTC	CASSLPLGQGKETQYF
NA	TRBV15	NA	TRBJ2-2	TGTGCCACCAGCAGAGATCGGGGCACAGGGGCCTCCCGGGGGGGGGAGCTGTTTTTT	CATSRDRGTGASRGGELFF
TRBD1	TRBV7-2	many	TRBJ1-2	TGTGCCAGCAGCGTAATGGGACAGACATATGGCTACACCTTC	CASSVMGQTYGYTF
TRBD1	TRBV6-1	few	TRBJ1-1	TGTGCCAGCAAATATGACAGGGGCACTGAAGCTTTCTTT	CASKYDRGTEAFF
TRBD1	TRBV14	few	TRBJ2-3	TGTGCCAGCAGCCAAGAGATGTGGACAGGAGATACGCAGTATTTT	CASSQEMWTGDTQYF
NA	TRBV7-9	NA	TRBJ1-5	TGTGCCAGCAGCGAGAGGGGGAGGGAGAATCAGCCCCAGCATTTT	CASSERGRENQPQHF
NA	TRBV6-6	few	TRBJ2-1	TGTGCCAGCAGTTACTCGATGTCGGGAGAATACAATGAGCAGTTCTTC	CASSYSMSGEYNEQFF
NA	TRBV7-4	few	TRBJ2-3	TGTGCCAGCAGCTTAGTGACAGTTCTAAATACGCAGTATTTT	CASSLVTVLNTQYF
TRBD2	TRBV2	few	TRBJ2-1	TGTGCCAGCACGGCCGGGACTAGCCTATTCTATGAGCAGTTCTTC	CASTAGTSLFYEQFF
NA	TRBV24-1	few	TRBJ2-1	TGTGCCACCAGTGTCGAGGACGGCAACAATGAGCAGTTCTTC	CATSVEDGNNEQFF
NA	TRBV7-4	NA	TRBJ1-1	TGTGCCAGCAGCTTAGCGGGGCACCCCACTGAAGCTTTCTTT	CASSLAGHPTEAFF
TRBD1	TRBV12-3/TRBV12-4	few	TRBJ2-2	TGTGCCAGCAGTTCAGGGGGTTTATTTACCGGGGAGCTGTTTTTT	CASSSGGLFTGELFF
NA	TRBV7-9	few	TRBJ1-1	TGTGCCAGCAGCTTAGTAACAGTTGACACTGAAGCTTTCTTT	CASSLVTVDTEAFF
NA	TRBV6-6	NA	TRBJ2-5	TGTGCCAGCAGCCCTAGCCGGGGGGCCACTCCAGAGACCCAGTACTTC	CASSPSRGATPETQYF
NA	TRBV7-8	few	TRBJ2-4	TGTGCCAGCAGCTTAGGTTTCGGGGATATAGCCAAAAACATTCAGTACTTC	CASSLGFGDIAKNIQYF
NA	TRBV2	NA	TRBJ1-1	TGTGCCAGCAGTGAAACAAGGGGGAGGAACACTGAAGCTTTCTTT	CASSETRGRNTEAFF
NA	TRBV19	NA	TRBJ1-4	TGTGCCAGTAGTGCATTCCCCGGAGCAACTAATGAAAAACTGTTTTTT	CASSAFPGATNEKLFF
NA	TRBV4-1	NA	TRBJ1-1	TGCGCCAGCAGCCAATCAGTTCGGAACACTGAAGCTTTCTTT	CASSQSVRNTEAFF